One sample yielded the 2 T cell receptor beta chains listed below, sequenced in a study of blood T cell repertoires in COVID-19. The table came from immunoSEQ multiplex PCR; TCRdb's copy has only in-frame clones and leaves some out. The table lists about 100,000 clones, around four fifths of them singletons. The sample comprised peripheral blood. The receptor source for this set is a man between 45 and 60 years old with active or convalescent COVID-19.

This clone has just a few counts. The chain has TRBV2 and TRBJ2-7; 13 nucleotides align to TRBD2. Looked up from germline, CDR1 is SNHLY and CDR2 is FYNNEI. The CDR3 has 14 amino acids. Germline trimming cut 6 bases from V and 4 bases from J; bases unmatched to any gene: 3. The CDR3 sequence is CASRRLAGGYEQYF. CDR3 DNA: TGTGCCAGCAGACGACTAGCGGGAGGATACGAGCAGTACTTC. Drawing the rest from reference TRBV2 and TRBJ2-7, the complete variable domain is EPEVTQTPSHQVTQMGQEVILRCVPISNHLYFYWYRQILGQKVEFLVSFYNNEISEKSEIFDDQFSVERPDGSNFTLKIRSTKLEDSAMYFCASRRLAGGYEQYFGPGTRLTVT.

This clone turned up a few times. This chain links TRBV11-2 with TRBJ1-3; D possibly corresponds to TRBD1 (5 bases). Trimming pared 4 bases from V and 7 bases from J, leaving 11 bases between. This CDR3 has 13 amino acids. Germline CDR1 is SGHAT and CDR2 is FQNNGV. CDR3 sequence: CASSSSKGNTIYF. CDR3 DNA sequence: TGTGCCAGCAGCTCGTCCAAGGGGAACACCATATATTTT.